This T cell receptor (beta chain) originates from a study of T cell changes during pregnancy in multiple sclerosis. TCRdb's table, derived via immunoSEQ multiplex PCR, lists solely in-frame clones and lacks some. This table has 45,000 to 60,000 clones, over 80% appearing once. This clone was detected only a few times. The specimen comprised CD4+ T cells from peripheral blood mononuclear cells, sampled in the third trimester of pregnancy. The TCR comes from a female donor with multiple sclerosis, enrolled in a pregnancy study.

Here the CDR3 DNA reads TGTGCCAGCAGACATAGACAGGGAAAAGCTTTCTTT. Its translation: CASRHRQGKAFF. V gene TRBV6-5 combines with J gene TRBJ1-1, with 7 bases fitting TRBD1. This CDR3 has 12 residues. V gave up 6 bases and J gave up 9 bases; unmatched junction bases: 7. The germline V gene has CDR1 MNHEY and CDR2 SVGAGI.